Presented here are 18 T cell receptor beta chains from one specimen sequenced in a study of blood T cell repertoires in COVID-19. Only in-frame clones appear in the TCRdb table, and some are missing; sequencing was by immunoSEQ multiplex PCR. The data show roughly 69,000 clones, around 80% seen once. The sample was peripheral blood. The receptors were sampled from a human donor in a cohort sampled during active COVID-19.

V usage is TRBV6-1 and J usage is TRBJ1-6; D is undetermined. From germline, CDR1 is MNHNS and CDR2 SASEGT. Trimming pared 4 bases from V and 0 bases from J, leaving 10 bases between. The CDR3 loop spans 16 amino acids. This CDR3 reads CASSALYGSYNSPLHF. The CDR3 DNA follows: TGTGCCAGCAGTGCCCTTTACGGCTCCTATAATTCACCCCTCCACTTT.

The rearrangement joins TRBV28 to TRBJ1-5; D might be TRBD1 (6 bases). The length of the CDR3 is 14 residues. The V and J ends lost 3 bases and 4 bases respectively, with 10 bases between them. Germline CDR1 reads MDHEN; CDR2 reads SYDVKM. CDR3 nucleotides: TGTGCCAGCAGTTTGCGGGGGGCAAATCAGCCCCAGCATTTT. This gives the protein CASSLRGANQPQHF.

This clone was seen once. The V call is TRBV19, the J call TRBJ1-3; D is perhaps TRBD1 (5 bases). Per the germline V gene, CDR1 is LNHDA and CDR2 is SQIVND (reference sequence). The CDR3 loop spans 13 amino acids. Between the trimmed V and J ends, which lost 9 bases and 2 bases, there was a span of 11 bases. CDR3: CASRQPPGNTIYF. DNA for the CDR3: TGTGCCAGCCGACAGCCCCCTGGAAACACCATATATTTT.

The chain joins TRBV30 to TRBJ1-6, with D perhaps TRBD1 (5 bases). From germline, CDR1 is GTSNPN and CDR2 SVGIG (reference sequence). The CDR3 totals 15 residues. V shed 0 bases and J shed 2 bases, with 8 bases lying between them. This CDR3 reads CAWSVLDTYNSPLHF. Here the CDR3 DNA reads TGTGCCTGGAGTGTATTGGACACCTATAATTCACCCCTCCACTTT.

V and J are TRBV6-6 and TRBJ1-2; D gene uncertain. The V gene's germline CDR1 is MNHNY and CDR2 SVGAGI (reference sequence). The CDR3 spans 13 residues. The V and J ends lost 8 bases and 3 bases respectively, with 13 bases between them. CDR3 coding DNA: TGTGCCAGCGGAGGAATGTCGGACTATGGCTACACCTTC. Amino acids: CASGGMSDYGYTF.

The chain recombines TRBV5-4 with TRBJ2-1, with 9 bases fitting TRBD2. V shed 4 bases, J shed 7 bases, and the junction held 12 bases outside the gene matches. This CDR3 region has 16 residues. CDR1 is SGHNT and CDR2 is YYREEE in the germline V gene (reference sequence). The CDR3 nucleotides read TGTGCCAGCAGCATTGGGGGCGGGGGGGCCGGTAATGAGCAGTTCTTC. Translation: CASSIGGGGAGNEQFF.

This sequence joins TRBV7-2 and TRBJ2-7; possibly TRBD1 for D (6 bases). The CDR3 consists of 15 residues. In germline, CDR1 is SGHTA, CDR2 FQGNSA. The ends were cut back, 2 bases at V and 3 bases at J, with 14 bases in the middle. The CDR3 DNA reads TGTGCCAGCAGCTTAAGGGTAAACAGGGTCTACGAGCAGTACTTC. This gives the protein CASSLRVNRVYEQYF.

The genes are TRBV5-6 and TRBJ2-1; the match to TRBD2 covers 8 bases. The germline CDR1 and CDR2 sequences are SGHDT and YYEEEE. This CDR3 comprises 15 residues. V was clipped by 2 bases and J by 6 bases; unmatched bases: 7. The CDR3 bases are TGTGCCAGCAGCTTCGCCGGGGGGGCGGGCAATGAGCAGTTCTTC. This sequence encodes CASSFAGGAGNEQFF.

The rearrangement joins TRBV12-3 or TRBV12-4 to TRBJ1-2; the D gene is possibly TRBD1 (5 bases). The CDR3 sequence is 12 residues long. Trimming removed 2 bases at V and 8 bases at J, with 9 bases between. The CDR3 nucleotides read TGTGCCAGCAGTTTATGGGGGGGAGGCTACACCTTC. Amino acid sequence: CASSLWGGGYTF.

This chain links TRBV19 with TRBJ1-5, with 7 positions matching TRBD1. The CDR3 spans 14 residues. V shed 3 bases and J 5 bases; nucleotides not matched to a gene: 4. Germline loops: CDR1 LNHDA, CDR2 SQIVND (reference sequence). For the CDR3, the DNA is TGTGCCAGTAGTATCGGGACAGAGTATCAGCCCCAGCATTTT. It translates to CASSIGTEYQPQHF.

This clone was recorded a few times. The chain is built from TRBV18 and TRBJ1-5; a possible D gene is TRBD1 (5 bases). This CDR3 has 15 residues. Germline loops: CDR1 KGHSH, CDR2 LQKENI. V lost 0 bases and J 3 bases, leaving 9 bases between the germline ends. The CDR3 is CASSPPWGDNQPQHF. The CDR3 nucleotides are TGTGCCAGCTCACCACCGTGGGGGGACAATCAGCCCCAGCATTTT.

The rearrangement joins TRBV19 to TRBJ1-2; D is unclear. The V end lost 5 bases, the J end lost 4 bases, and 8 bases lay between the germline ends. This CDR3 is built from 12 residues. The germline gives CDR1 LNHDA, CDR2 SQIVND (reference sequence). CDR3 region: CASSWASYGYTF. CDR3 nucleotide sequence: TGTGCCAGTAGTTGGGCGAGCTATGGCTACACCTTC.

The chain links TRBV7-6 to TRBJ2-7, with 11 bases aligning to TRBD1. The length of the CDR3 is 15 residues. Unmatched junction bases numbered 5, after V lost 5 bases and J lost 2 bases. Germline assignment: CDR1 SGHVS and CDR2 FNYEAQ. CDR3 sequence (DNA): TGTGCCAGCAGCGACGGGACAGGGGGAACCTACGAGCAGTACTTC. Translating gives CASSDGTGGTYEQYF.

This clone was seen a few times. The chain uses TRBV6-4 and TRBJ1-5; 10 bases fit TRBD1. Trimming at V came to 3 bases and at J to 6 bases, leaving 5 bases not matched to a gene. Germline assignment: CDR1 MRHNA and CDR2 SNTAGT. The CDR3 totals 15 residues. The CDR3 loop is CASSEGTGASQPQHF. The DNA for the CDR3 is TGTGCCAGCAGTGAAGGGACAGGGGCTTCTCAGCCCCAGCATTTT.

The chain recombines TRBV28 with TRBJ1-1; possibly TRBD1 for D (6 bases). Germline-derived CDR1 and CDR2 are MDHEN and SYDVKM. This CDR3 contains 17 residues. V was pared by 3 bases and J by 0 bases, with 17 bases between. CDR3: CASSFWALQGLNTEAFF. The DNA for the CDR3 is TGTGCCAGCAGTTTCTGGGCACTACAGGGTCTGAACACTGAAGCTTTCTTT.

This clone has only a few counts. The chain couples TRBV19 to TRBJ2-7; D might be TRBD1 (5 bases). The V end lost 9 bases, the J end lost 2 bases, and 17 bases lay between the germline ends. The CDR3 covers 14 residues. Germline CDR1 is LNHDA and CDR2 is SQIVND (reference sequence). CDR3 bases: TGTGCCAGCGCACCGACAGTTGTAACCTACGAGCAGTACTTC. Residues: CASAPTVVTYEQYF.

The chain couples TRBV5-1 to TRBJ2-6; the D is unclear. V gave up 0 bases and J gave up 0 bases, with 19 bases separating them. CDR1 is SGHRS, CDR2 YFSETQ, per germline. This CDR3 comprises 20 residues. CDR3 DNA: TGCGCCAGCAGCTTGGCCGGGTCTTCTCCCTTTCGCTCTGGGGCCAACGTCCTGACTTTC. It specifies CASSLAGSSPFRSGANVLTF.

DNA of the CDR3: TGTGCCAGCAGGGTTTATGAGCCAAGCAATCAGCCCCAGCATTTT. Amino acids: CASRVYEPSNQPQHF. The genes are TRBV5-5 and TRBJ1-5; D ambiguous. In germline, CDR1 is SGHKS, CDR2 YYEKEE (reference sequence). Trimming removed 5 bases from V and 1 base from J, with 13 bases in between. The CDR3 length is 15 residues.